The subject of this entry is one T cell receptor (beta chain). As yet, its antigen is unknown. Germline V gives CDR1 SEHNR, CDR2 FQNEAQ (reference sequence). Trimming took off 8 bases at V and 6 bases at J, with 14 bases between the two ends. The CDR3 is 12 amino acids. Profiling relied on immunoSEQ multiplex PCR, and the TCRdb table lists in-frame clones only, not all of them. The sample yields about 200,000 clones, just over 90% seen once. The data derive from a study of T cell responses to AZD1222 COVID-19 vaccine. Study observations and caveats: Along spike, vaccine-associated CD4 TCRs were found throughout, with dominance at 160-218 and 743-854. It should be noted that donors were predominantly white British and more often female, and clonal diversity was possibly underestimated. It was only after the peak T cell response that any repertoires were sampled.

The rearrangement joins TRBV7-9 to TRBJ2-7; no definite D call. Sequenced here: peripheral blood, sampled on day 0 of MenACWY control vaccination. The sequence derives from an adult in good health. The CDR3 DNA follows: TGTGCCAGCCAAACGGCTACGGCCGAGCAGTACTTC. Protein product: CASQTATAEQYF.